A single sample is the source of the 2 T cell receptor beta chains below, sequenced in a study of prognosis after radiotherapy for stage I lung cancer. Multiplex PCR, run in two rounds, amplified TCR beta CDR3 from genomic DNA. First-round PCR amplification was performed with primers specific to each TRBV and TRBJ gene. TCRdb independently ran MiXCR on the multiplex PCR reads; one entry per CDR3 protein. The sample includes about 15,000 distinct CDR3 sequences, around 40% of them seen just once. The sample consisted of PBMCs, taken before or after stereotactic body radiation therapy (not recorded which). The receptor source for this set is a donor aged 50 or older with non-small cell lung cancer.

The rearrangement links TRBV20-1 to TRBJ2-1, with 8 nucleotides matching TRBD2. The CDR3 covers 16 residues. V lost 6 bases to trimming and J lost 7 bases; unmatched junction nucleotides: 17. The germline CDR1 and CDR2 sequences are DFQATT and SNEGSKA (reference sequence). The CDR3 sequence is CSAYRLPGLVGNEQFF. The CDR3 DNA is TGCAGTGCGTACCGATTACCGGGACTAGTAGGGAATGAGCAGTTCTTC.

This clonotype came up many times. The V and J genes are TRBV2 and TRBJ1-1, with D maybe TRBD1 (6 bases). This CDR3 has 15 amino acids. CDR1 and CDR2 from the germline V gene are SNHLY and FYNNEI. Trimming took 8 bases from V and 2 from J, leaving 18 bases between them. CDR3 amino acids: CASRRGQTLNTEAFF. The CDR3 coding sequence is TGTGCCAGCCGGAGAGGACAGACTTTAAACACTGAAGCTTTCTTT.